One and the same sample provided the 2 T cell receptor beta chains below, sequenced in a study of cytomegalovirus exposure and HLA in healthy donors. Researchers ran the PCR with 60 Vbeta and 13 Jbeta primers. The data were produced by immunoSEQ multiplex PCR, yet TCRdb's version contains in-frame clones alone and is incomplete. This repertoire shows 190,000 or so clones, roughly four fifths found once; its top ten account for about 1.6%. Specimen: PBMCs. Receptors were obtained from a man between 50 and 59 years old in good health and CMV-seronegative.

This CDR3 is CASRNLGQGSYEQYF. DNA for the CDR3: TGTGCCAGTAGGAACCTCGGACAGGGCTCCTACGAGCAGTACTTC. The J gene is TRBJ2-7, the V gene TRBV19; 8 bases align to TRBD1. The CDR3 is made up of 15 amino acids. J was trimmed by 0 bases and V by 6 bases; bases with no gene match: 7. CDR1 LNHDA and CDR2 SQIVND come from the germline V gene (reference sequence).

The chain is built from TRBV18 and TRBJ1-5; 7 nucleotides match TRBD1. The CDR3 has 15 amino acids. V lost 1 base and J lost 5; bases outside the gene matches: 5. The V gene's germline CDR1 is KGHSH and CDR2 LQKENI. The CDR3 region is CASSPLRGQDQPQHF. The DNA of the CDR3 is TGTGCCAGCTCACCACTGAGGGGGCAGGATCAGCCCCAGCATTTT. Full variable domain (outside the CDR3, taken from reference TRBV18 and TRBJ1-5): NAGVMQNPRHLVRRRGQEARLRCSPMKGHSHVYWYRQLPEEGLKFMVYLQKENIIDESGMPKERFSAEFPKEGPSILRIQQVVRGDSAAYFCASSPLRGQDQPQHFGDGTRLSIL.